This T cell receptor (beta chain) was captured in a study of CD8+ T cells in alopecia areata. The wider study: Treated patients took oral tofacitinib at 5 to 10 mg twice daily.

RNA was isolated and reverse transcribed to cDNA, the sequencing template. Data came from immunoSEQ multiplex PCR; TCRdb stores just in-frame clones and leaves some out. This table has approximately 59,000 clones, approximately 45% appearing once. The ends were cut back, 2 bases at V and 4 bases at J, with 8 bases in the middle. The CDR3 totals 13 residues. The V gene's germline CDR1 is SEHNR and CDR2 FQNEAQ (reference sequence). Sequences were derived from CD8+ T cells sorted from blood, sampled at week 0. This chain connects TRBV7-9 to TRBJ1-2; D is ambiguous. The clonotype originates from a human donor with alopecia areata. CDR3 sequence reads: CASSLNSLYGYTF. The CDR3 DNA sequence: TGTGCCAGCAGCTTAAACAGCCTCTATGGCTACACCTTC.